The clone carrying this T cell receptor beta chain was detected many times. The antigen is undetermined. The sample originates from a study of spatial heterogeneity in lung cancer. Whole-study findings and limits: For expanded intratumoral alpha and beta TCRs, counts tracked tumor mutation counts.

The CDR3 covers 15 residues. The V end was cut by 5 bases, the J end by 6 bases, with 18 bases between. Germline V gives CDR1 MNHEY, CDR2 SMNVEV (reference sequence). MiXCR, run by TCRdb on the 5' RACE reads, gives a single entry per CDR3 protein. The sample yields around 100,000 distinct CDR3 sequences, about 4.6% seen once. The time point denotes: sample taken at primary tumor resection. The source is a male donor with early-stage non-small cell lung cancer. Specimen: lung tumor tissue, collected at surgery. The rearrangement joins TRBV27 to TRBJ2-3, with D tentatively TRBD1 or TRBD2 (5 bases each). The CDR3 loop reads CASSPGTYGRDTQYF. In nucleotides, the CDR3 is TGTGCCAGCAGTCCCGGGACCTACGGTAGGGATACGCAGTATTTT.